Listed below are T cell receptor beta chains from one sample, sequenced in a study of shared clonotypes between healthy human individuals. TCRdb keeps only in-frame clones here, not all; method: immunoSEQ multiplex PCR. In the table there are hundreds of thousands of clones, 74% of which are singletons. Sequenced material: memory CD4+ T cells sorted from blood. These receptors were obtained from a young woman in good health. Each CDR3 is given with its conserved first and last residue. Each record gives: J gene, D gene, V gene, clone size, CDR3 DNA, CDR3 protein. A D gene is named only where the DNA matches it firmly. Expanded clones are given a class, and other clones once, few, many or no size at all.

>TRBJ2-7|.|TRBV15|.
TGTGCCACCAGCACCCCCGGACTCCACTACGAGCAGTACTTC
CATSTPGLHYEQYF
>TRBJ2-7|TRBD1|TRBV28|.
TGTGCCGGGGGGTCGGACAGGGGAAACTACGAGCAGTACTTC
CAGGSDRGNYEQYF
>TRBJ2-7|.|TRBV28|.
TGTGCCAGCAGTTTGCGAGGAGCAGCTACCTACGAGCAGTACTTC
CASSLRGAATYEQYF
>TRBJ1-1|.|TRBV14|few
TGTGCCAGCAGCCTACTTACCGCTGAAGCTTTCTTT
CASSLLTAEAFF
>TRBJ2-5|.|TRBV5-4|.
TGTGCCAGCAGCTTGTTCCAGGGCCAAGAGACCCAGTACTTC
CASSLFQGQETQYF
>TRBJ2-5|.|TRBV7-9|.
TGTGCCAGCAGCCTCCGGGCAGGCCAAGAGACCCAGTACTTC
CASSLRAGQETQYF
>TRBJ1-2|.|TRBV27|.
TGTGCCAGCAGTTACAGGGACCCCTATGGCTACACCTTC
CASSYRDPYGYTF
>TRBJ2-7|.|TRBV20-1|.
TGCAGTGCTAGCACGGGGTACGAGCAGTACTTC
CSASTGYEQYF
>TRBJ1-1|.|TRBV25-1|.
TGTGCCAGCCAAAGTCGGGAGAACACTGAAGCTTTCTTT
CASQSRENTEAFF
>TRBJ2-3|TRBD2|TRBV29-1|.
TGCAGCGTTGAAAAACTAGCGTCTCGCACAGATACGCAGTATTTT
CSVEKLASRTDTQYF
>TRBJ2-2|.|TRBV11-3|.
TGTGCCAGCAAAGGAGGGACAGATGGCACCGGGGAGCTGTTTTTT
CASKGGTDGTGELFF
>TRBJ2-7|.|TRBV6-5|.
TGTGCCAGCAGTCCCCCCGGGGTTGGGGAGCAGTACTTC
CASSPPGVGEQYF
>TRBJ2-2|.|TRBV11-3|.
TGTGCCAGCAGCTTAAACACCGGGGAGCTGTTTTTT
CASSLNTGELFF
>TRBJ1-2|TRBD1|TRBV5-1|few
TGCGCCAGCAGCTTGGGACAGGGAGTCTACACCTTC
CASSLGQGVYTF
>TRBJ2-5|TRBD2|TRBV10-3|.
TGTGCCACACGACTAGCGGCAAATCAAGAGACCCAGTACTTC
CATRLAANQETQYF
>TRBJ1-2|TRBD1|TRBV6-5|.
TGTGCCAGCAGTTACTCGCCAGGGGGAGACTATGGCTACACCTTC
CASSYSPGGDYGYTF
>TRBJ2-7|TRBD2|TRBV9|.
TGTGCCAGCAGCCCCCGACTAGCGGCATACGAGCAGTACTTC
CASSPRLAAYEQYF
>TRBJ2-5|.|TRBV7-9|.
TGTGCCAGCAGCTCCGCAATTGGGGGCGGGGAGACCCAGTACTTC
CASSSAIGGGETQYF
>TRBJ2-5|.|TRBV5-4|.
TGTGCCAGCAGCTTGGCATTGGCGGAAGGAGAGACCCAGTACTTC
CASSLALAEGETQYF
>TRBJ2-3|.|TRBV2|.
TGTGCCAGCAGTCCGGGACACAGCACAGATACGCAGTATTTT
CASSPGHSTDTQYF
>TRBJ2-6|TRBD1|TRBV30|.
TGTGCCCTGACCCGGGACAGGGTCGTTACTGGGGCCAACGTCCTGACTTTC
CALTRDRVVTGANVLTF
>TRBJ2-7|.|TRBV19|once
TGTGCCAGTAGTATAGGCCAGGATCCCTACGAGCAGTACTTC
CASSIGQDPYEQYF
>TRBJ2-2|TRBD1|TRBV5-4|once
TGTGCCAGCAGCTTGGGACAGGGGGCCGCAGGGGAGCTGTTTTTT
CASSLGQGAAGELFF
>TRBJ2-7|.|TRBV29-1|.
TGCAGCGTAGGCGCAGGGGAATACGAGCAGTACTTC
CSVGAGEYEQYF
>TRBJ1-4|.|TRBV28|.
TGTGCCAGCAGTTTACTCGGTGAAAAACTGTTTTTT
CASSLLGEKLFF
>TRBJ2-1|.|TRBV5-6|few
TGTGCCAGCAGCCTAACCTGGCAGGGGGGGAATGAGCAGTTCTTC
CASSLTWQGGNEQFF
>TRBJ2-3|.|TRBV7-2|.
TGTGCCAGCAGCCAAAGGCTAGCAACAACTAGCACAGATACGCAGTATTTT
CASSQRLATTSTDTQYF
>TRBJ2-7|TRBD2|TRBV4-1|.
TGCGCCAGCAGCCGCCTAATTCCACTAGCGGGAGGGCCTGGCGAGCAGTACTTC
CASSRLIPLAGGPGEQYF
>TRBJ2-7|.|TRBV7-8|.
TGTGCCAGCAAGGCTACCGCACCTCCCATCTACTTC
CASKATAPPIYF
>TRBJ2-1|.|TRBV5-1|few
TGCGCCAGCGGCATACGCTCCTACAATGAGCAGTTCTTC
CASGIRSYNEQFF
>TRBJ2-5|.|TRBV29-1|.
TGCAGCTCCCGACTAGGCGGAGAGACCCAGTACTTC
CSSRLGGETQYF
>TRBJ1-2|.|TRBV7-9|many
TGTGCCAGCGAAAACCCGACAGGTCGGTTGGGTGGCTACACCTTC
CASENPTGRLGGYTF
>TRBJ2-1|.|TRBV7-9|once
TGTGCCAGCAGCCATGACGGAGCCAGCTCCTACAATGAGCAGTTCTTC
CASSHDGASSYNEQFF
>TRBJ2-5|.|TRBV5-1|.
TGCGCCAGCAGCTCGACGACCGGCGGGCAGACCCAGTACTTC
CASSSTTGGQTQYF
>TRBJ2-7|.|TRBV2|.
TGTGCCAGCAGTGAAGCAGGGGGACCTACCTACGAGCAGTACTTC
CASSEAGGPTYEQYF
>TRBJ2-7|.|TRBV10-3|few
TGTGCCATCAGTGAGTCGTACAGGTCCTACGAGCAGTACTTC
CAISESYRSYEQYF
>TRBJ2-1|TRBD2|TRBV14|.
TGTGCCAGCAGCCAGGGACTAGCGGGAGTTTGGAAGCAGTTCTTC
CASSQGLAGVWKQFF
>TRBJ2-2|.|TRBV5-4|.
TGTGCCAGCAGCTTGGCCTTCGTTCAGGGGCCCGGGGAGCTGTTTTTT
CASSLAFVQGPGELFF
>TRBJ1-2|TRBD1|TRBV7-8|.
TGTGCCAGCAGCTTAGTACGGGACAGGGGCTCTGGCTACACCTTC
CASSLVRDRGSGYTF
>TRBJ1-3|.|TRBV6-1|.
TGTGCCAGCAGTGATAGGCCTTGGGGTGGAAACACCATATATTTT
CASSDRPWGGNTIYF
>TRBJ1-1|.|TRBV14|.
TGTGCCAGCAGCCGGACTAGACAGGCTGAAGCTTTCTTT
CASSRTRQAEAFF
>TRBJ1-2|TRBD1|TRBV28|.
TGTGCCAGCACCCTGATCCAGGGGGCTGGCTATGGCTACACCTTC
CASTLIQGAGYGYTF
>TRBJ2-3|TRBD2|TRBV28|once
TGTGCCAGCAGGGAAGGGACTAGCGGGAGGAGTAGGGATACGCAGTATTTT
CASREGTSGRSRDTQYF
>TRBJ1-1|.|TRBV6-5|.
TGTGCCAGCAAAGAGCGACAACTCACTGAAGCTTTCTTT
CASKERQLTEAFF
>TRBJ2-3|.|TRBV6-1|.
TGTGCCAGCAGTTTACGGGCAGATACGCAGTATTTT
CASSLRADTQYF
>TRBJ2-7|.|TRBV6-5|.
TGTGCCAGCAGTTACTCGTCCGACTACGAGCAGTACTTC
CASSYSSDYEQYF
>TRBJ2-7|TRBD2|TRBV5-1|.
TGCGCCAGCCTCGGACTAGCGGGAGGGCCGGGGTACGAGCAGTACTTC
CASLGLAGGPGYEQYF
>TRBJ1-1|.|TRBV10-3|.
TGTGCCATCGGAAGACAGGAGAACACTGAAGCTTTCTTT
CAIGRQENTEAFF
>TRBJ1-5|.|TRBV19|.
TGTGCCAGTCAGTACGCCCCAAATAGCAATCAGCCCCAGCATTTT
CASQYAPNSNQPQHF
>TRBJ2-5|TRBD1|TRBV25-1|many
TGTGCCAGCAGTGAATATGGGTACAGGGGAGAGGAGACCCAGTACTTC
CASSEYGYRGEETQYF
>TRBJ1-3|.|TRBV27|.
TGTGCCAGCAGAGATTCGGGCGTACACACCATATATTTT
CASRDSGVHTIYF
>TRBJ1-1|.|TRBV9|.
TGTGCCAGCAGCGCCGACCCAGGGAACACTGAAGCTTTCTTT
CASSADPGNTEAFF
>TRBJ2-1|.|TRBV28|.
TGTGCCAGCAGCCAACCCGTACCGGGGACCTACAATGAGCAGTTCTTC
CASSQPVPGTYNEQFF
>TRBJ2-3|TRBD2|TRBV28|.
TGTGCCAGCACCCGGGGACTAGCGTTAGATACGCAGTATTTT
CASTRGLALDTQYF
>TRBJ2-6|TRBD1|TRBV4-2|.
TGTGCCAGCAGCCATGATCGACAGGGAGTGATTGGGGCCAACGTCCTGACTTTC
CASSHDRQGVIGANVLTF
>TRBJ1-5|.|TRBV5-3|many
TGTGCCAGAAGCTTAACACCAGTTTTAGGGCATCAGCCCCAGCATTTT
CARSLTPVLGHQPQHF
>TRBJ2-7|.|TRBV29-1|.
TGCAGCGTTTCCCTGTTGCAAGGAGGCGGCGAGCAGTACTTC
CSVSLLQGGGEQYF
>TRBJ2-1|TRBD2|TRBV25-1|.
TGTGCCAGACAATCCGGGACTAGCGGGTACAATGAGCAGTTCTTC
CARQSGTSGYNEQFF
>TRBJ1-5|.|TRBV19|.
TGTGCCAGTACCCCGACAGCGGATCAGCCCCAGCATTTT
CASTPTADQPQHF